This TCR beta chain was profiled in a study of T cell responses to AZD1222 COVID-19 vaccine. About this clone itself: What it recognizes is unknown.

Assay: immunoSEQ multiplex PCR; the TCRdb copy retains only in-frame clones and omits some. The sample has fewer than 180,000 clones, around 95% seen once. The CDR3 length is 14 residues. CDR1 is LGHDT and CDR2 is YNNKEL in the germline V gene (reference sequence). The germline V and J ends were trimmed by 4 bases and 2 bases, with 11 bases remaining between them. Overall study findings and caveats: The study reported that nearly half of spike-specific TCRs target unmutated variant regions. Spike-specific TCR repertoires showed rising breadth and depth after two AZD1222 doses.

The source is an adult in good health. This specimen was peripheral blood, taken on day 0 of AZD1222 vaccination. The V call is TRBV3-1 (or the pseudogene TRBV3-2), the J call TRBJ1-2, with D unresolved. CDR3 region: CASSRAGSNYGYTF. The DNA for the CDR3 is TGTGCCAGCAGCCGGGCCGGCTCCAACTATGGCTACACCTTC.